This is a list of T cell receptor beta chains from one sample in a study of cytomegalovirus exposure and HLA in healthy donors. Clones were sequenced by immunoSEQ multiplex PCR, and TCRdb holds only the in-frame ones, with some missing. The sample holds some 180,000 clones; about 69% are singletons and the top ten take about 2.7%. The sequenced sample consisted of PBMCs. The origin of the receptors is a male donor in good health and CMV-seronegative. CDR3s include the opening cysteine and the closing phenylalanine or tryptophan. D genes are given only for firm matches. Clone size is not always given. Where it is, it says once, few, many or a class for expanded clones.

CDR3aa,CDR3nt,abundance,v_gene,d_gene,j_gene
CASSRGRDLSDTQYF,TGTGCCAGTTCCAGGGGGCGCGATCTTTCAGATACGCAGTATTTT,.,TRBV30,TRBD1,TRBJ2-3
CASLGTSQETQYF,TGTGCCAGCCTCGGGACTAGCCAAGAGACCCAGTACTTC,.,TRBV2,TRBD2,TRBJ2-5
CASSVDGGAYEQYF,TGTGCCAGCAGCGTTGATGGCGGCGCCTACGAGCAGTACTTC,.,TRBV9,.,TRBJ2-7
CASSQNRGYNYGYTF,TGTGCCAGCAGTCAAAACAGGGGTTATAACTATGGCTACACCTTC,.,TRBV6-6,TRBD1,TRBJ1-2
CASSPGQGLDGLRNTEAFF,TGCGCCAGCAGTCCCGGACAGGGGCTGGATGGGTTGAGGAACACTGAAGCTTTCTTT,few,TRBV10-1,TRBD1,TRBJ1-1
CASSSGRQPQHF,TGTGCCAGCAGTTCCGGGAGGCAGCCCCAGCATTTT,few,TRBV27,.,TRBJ1-5
CATSSTGQAASPLHF,TGTGCCACCAGCAGTACCGGACAGGCAGCCTCACCCCTCCACTTT,.,TRBV15,TRBD1,TRBJ1-6
CASSFPRTLSYNEQFF,TGTGCCAGCAGCTTCCCTCGGACTCTCTCCTACAATGAGCAGTTCTTC,.,TRBV7-9,.,TRBJ2-1
CSSSSGQGNTDTQYF,TGTTCCAGCAGCAGCGGACAGGGCAACACGGATACGCAGTATTTT,.,TRBV7-9,TRBD1,TRBJ2-3
CASSSPRLAGDNEQFF,TGTGCCAGCAGCTCGCCCCGGCTAGCGGGAGACAATGAGCAGTTCTTC,.,TRBV7-9,TRBD2,TRBJ2-1
CASSIGTGEYF,TGTGCCAGTAGTATAGGTACAGGGGAATATTTT,.,TRBV19,TRBD1,TRBJ1-5
CASSTSGNEQFF,TGTGCCAGTTCAACTAGCGGGAATGAGCAGTTCTTC,few,TRBV19,TRBD2,TRBJ2-1
CASSRGGYGYTF,TGTGCCAGCAGCAGGGGGGGTTACGGCTACACCTTC,.,TRBV7-9,.,TRBJ1-2
CASSLSRGGLDEQFF,TGTGCCAGCAGCTTAAGTCGGGGGGGTTTGGATGAGCAGTTCTTC,.,TRBV7-9,TRBD2,TRBJ2-1
CASSLGEKAGGFSYNEQFF,TGTGCCAGCAGTTTAGGAGAAAAAGCGGGAGGGTTTTCCTACAATGAGCAGTTCTTC,.,TRBV28,TRBD2,TRBJ2-1
CASSLGAPNEQYF,TGCGCCAGCAGCTTGGGGGCCCCAAACGAGCAGTACTTC,.,TRBV5-1,.,TRBJ2-7
CASSISDSAGYEQYF,TGTGCCAGCAGCATCTCGGACAGCGCGGGCTACGAGCAGTACTTC,few,TRBV11-2,.,TRBJ2-7
CAWSARVGTGSGEQFF,TGTGCCTGGAGTGCCAGAGTCGGGACAGGGTCGGGCGAGCAGTTCTTC,.,TRBV30,TRBD1,TRBJ2-1
CASSLRTGGASYGYTF,TGCGCCAGCAGCCTGAGGACAGGGGGCGCATCCTATGGCTACACCTTC,.,TRBV4-1,TRBD1,TRBJ1-2
CASSPGPVGEKLFF,TGTGCCAGCTCACCTGGGCCCGTGGGTGAAAAACTGTTTTTT,.,TRBV18,.,TRBJ1-4
CASSITGTGDYEQYF,TGTGCCAGTAGTATTACCGGGACAGGGGACTACGAGCAGTACTTC,.,TRBV19,TRBD1,TRBJ2-7
CASTAPGDGQPQHF,TGTGCCAGCACCGCCCCAGGGGATGGGCAGCCCCAGCATTTT,once,TRBV6-6,.,TRBJ1-5
CASSLETGPTVPYGYTF,TGTGCCAGCAGTCTCGAGACAGGTCCCACTGTTCCTTATGGCTACACCTTC,.,TRBV28,.,TRBJ1-2
CASSQDVAEAFF,TGTGCCAGCAGCCAAGATGTAGCTGAAGCTTTCTTT,.,TRBV4-2,.,TRBJ1-1
CASSLAGAYNEQFF,TGTGCCAGCAGCCTAGCGGGAGCCTACAATGAGCAGTTCTTC,once,TRBV27,TRBD2,TRBJ2-1
CATQGYTEAFF,TGTGCCACACAGGGGTACACTGAAGCTTTCTTT,once,TRBV2,TRBD1,TRBJ1-1
CASSEASTGELFF,TGTGCCAGCAGTGAAGCTAGCACCGGGGAGCTGTTTTTT,.,TRBV6-1,.,TRBJ2-2